One and the same sample provided the 10 T cell receptor beta chains below, sequenced in a study of post-analysis software for immune sequencing data. Study-wide findings and caveats: Included in a set of five TRBV segments more frequent in patients than controls were TRBV5-6, TRBV5-1 and TRBV20-1.

cDNA libraries of TCR beta carried unique molecular identifiers. TCRdb re-analysed the PCR reads in MiXCR, keeping a single row per CDR3 protein. The sample contains hundreds of thousands of distinct CDR3 sequences, roughly 47% of which appear only once. These receptors have no identified antigens. The specimen was blood. Every receptor here comes from a girl aged 10-17 years with multiple sclerosis.

The chain couples TRBV2 to TRBJ1-2, with D possibly being TRBD1 (5 bases). Per the germline V gene, CDR1 is SNHLY and CDR2 is FYNNEI. Deletions cut 5 bases from V and 13 bases from J, with 14 bases between. The CDR3 consists of 11 residues. CDR3 residues: CASSLISGTTF. The CDR3 DNA reads TGTGCCAGCAGTCTTATAAGCGGGACCACCTTC.

The chain couples TRBV20-1 to TRBJ2-1; 7 bases match TRBD1. Germline assignment: CDR1 DFQATT and CDR2 SNEGSKA (reference sequence). CDR3 size: 15 residues. The V segment lost 1 base and the J segment 0 bases; nucleotides outside the gene matches: 3. The CDR3 sequence is CSARGTGHSYNEQFF. The CDR3 bases are TGCAGTGCTAGAGGGACAGGTCACTCCTACAATGAGCAGTTCTTC.

This rearrangement joins TRBV6-1 to TRBJ2-5; D not resolved. The DNA end is a closer match to TRBJ2-7, so the J assignment may be wrong. CDR1 MNHNS and CDR2 SASEGT come from the germline V gene. This CDR3 spans 16 amino acids. CDR3 coding DNA: TGTGCCAGCAGTGAAGCAGGGCTGCGGACCGCGCCCGAGCAGTACTTC. Translation: CASSEAGLRTAPEQYF.

Concerning this clonotype itself: One end of the junction fails to match germline, which may point to a read error. The chain links TRBV5-1 to TRBJ2-7; 9 bases agree with TRBD1. The DNA end is a closer match to TRBJ2-4, so the J assignment may be wrong. Germline V gives CDR1 SGHRS, CDR2 YFSETQ. The length of the CDR3 is 14 residues. The chain's CDR3 is CAGSLDVTGGIQYF. In DNA form, the CDR3 reads TGCGCCGGCAGCTTGGATGTGACAGGGGGCATTCAGTACTTC.

V and J are TRBV28 and TRBJ2-5, with D hard to call. Trimming took off 5 bases at V and 0 bases at J, with 10 bases between the two ends. From germline, CDR1 is MDHEN and CDR2 SYDVKM. The CDR3 is 14 residues long. CDR3 region: CASSGPGDQETQYF. Here the CDR3 DNA reads TGTGCCAGCAGTGGACCTGGGGACCAAGAGACCCAGTACTTC.

The chain has TRBV6-5 and TRBJ1-1; a weak D match, TRBD1 (6 bases). This CDR3 has 13 amino acids. Germline CDR1 and CDR2: MNHEY and SVGAGI. Trimming left V 6 bases short and J 5 bases short, with 13 bases between. CDR3 residues: CASRPQGGTEAFF. The CDR3 DNA reads as TGTGCCAGCAGGCCACAGGGCGGGACTGAAGCTTTCTTT.

This clonotype turned up a few times. The chain has TRBV6-5 and TRBJ2-1, with TRBD2 matching over 9 bases. The CDR3 consists of 15 residues. With V trimmed by 6 bases and J by 5 bases, 8 bases remained unmatched. Germline V gives CDR1 MNHEY, CDR2 SVGAGI. CDR3 sequence reads: CASSLLAGSNNEQFF. For the CDR3, the DNA is TGTGCCAGCAGCCTACTAGCGGGCAGTAACAATGAGCAGTTCTTC.

This chain links TRBV7-2 with TRBJ2-5; 12 positions match TRBD2. V was clipped by 5 bases and J by 4 bases; unmatched bases: 8. In germline, CDR1 is SGHTA, CDR2 FQGNSA. The CDR3 has 16 amino acids. The CDR3 protein is CASSPLAGGPGETQYF. The CDR3 bases are TGTGCCAGCAGCCCGCTAGCGGGGGGGCCGGGAGAGACCCAGTACTTC.

This CDR3 reads CASMGQGTGANVLTF. The CDR3 nucleotides are TGTGCCAGCATGGGACAGGGGACTGGGGCCAACGTCCTGACTTTC. The rearrangement links TRBV5-5 to TRBJ2-6, with 10 bases matching TRBD1. Trimming removed 6 bases from V and 2 bases from J; junction bases left unmatched: 2. Germline CDR1 is SGHKS and CDR2 is YYEKEE (reference sequence). The CDR3 totals 15 residues.

The V and J genes are TRBV5-1 and TRBJ2-3; D uncertain. Per the germline V gene, CDR1 is SGHRS and CDR2 is YFSETQ. The CDR3 runs 13 residues. The V and J ends lost 0 bases and 5 bases respectively, with 7 bases between them. Here the CDR3 DNA reads TGCGCCAGCAGCTTGGTAGGACGAGATACGCAGTATTTT. Protein sequence: CASSLVGRDTQYF.